The 18 T cell receptor beta chains in this list originate from one sample, sequenced in a study of T cell responses to AZD1222 COVID-19 vaccine. Assay: immunoSEQ multiplex PCR; the TCRdb copy retains only in-frame clones and omits some. Of some 150,000 clones in the sample, approximately 94% were seen once. This specimen consisted of peripheral blood, obtained on day 0 of AZD1222 vaccination. The receptors were gathered from an adult in good health.

The V and J genes are TRBV6-2 or TRBV6-3 and TRBJ1-5, with 10 bases lining up with TRBD1. The CDR3 is made up of 17 amino acids. The germline V gene encodes CDR1 MNHEY and CDR2 SVGEGT. The V gene end was trimmed by 0 bases and the J gene end by 4 bases; junction bases not matched to a gene: 6. The CDR3 DNA reads as TGTGCCAGCAGTTACTCCGACAGGGGGCTAGGAAATCAGCCCCAGCATTTT. Its translation: CASSYSDRGLGNQPQHF.

The rearrangement uses TRBV19 and TRBJ1-2; 8 positions agree with TRBD1. The V segment lost 5 bases and the J segment 3 bases; nucleotides outside the gene matches: 5. CDR3 length: 14 residues. Germline V gene lookup returns CDR1 LNHDA and CDR2 SQIVND (reference sequence). CDR3 in DNA: TGTGCCAGTAGTCACCAGGGGGCTGACTATGGCTACACCTTC. Amino acid sequence: CASSHQGADYGYTF.

The CDR3 is CASSLSQFYGYTF. The CDR3 DNA sequence: TGTGCCAGCAGCTTGTCGCAATTCTATGGCTACACCTTC. This chain links TRBV5-4 with TRBJ1-2, with D uncertain. V was clipped by 1 base and J by 4 bases, with 8 bases between them. This CDR3 has 13 residues. In germline, CDR1 is SGHNT, CDR2 YYREEE (reference sequence).

The V gene is TRBV2, the J gene TRBJ1-6, with D possibly matching TRBD1 (5 bases). Deletions cut 4 bases from V and 6 bases from J, with 13 bases between. Germline loops: CDR1 SNHLY, CDR2 FYNNEI. The CDR3 sequence is 15 residues long. The DNA of the CDR3 is TGTGCCAGCAGTGTTGAGGGGCGCGGTAATTCACCCCTCCACTTT. Amino acid sequence: CASSVEGRGNSPLHF.

This chain uses TRBV2 with TRBJ2-1; 8 bases are a match to TRBD2. This CDR3 has 15 residues. V gave up 6 bases and J gave up 4 bases; unmatched junction bases: 8. CDR1 and CDR2 from the germline V gene are SNHLY and FYNNEI. The CDR3 DNA follows: TGTGCCAGCAGCGACGGGAGGGCCATGTACAATGAGCAGTTCTTC. This sequence encodes CASSDGRAMYNEQFF.

The chain is built from TRBV7-3 and TRBJ1-1; 7 bases align to TRBD1. J was trimmed by 1 base and V by 3 bases; bases with no gene match: 5. The CDR3 is 15 amino acids. CDR1 is SGHTA, CDR2 FQGTGA, per germline. The CDR3 DNA reads as TGTGCCAGCAGCTTGGCCGGGACAGAGAACACTGAAGCTTTCTTT. This encodes CASSLAGTENTEAFF.

The chain has TRBV6-5 and TRBJ1-1; D is possibly TRBD1 (5 bases). Germline values: CDR1 MNHEY, CDR2 SVGAGI. V was cut by 5 bases and J by 3 bases, with 13 bases left in between. The CDR3 contains 14 residues. This CDR3 is CASSTPGGDTEAFF. CDR3 DNA sequence: TGTGCCAGCAGTACCCCCGGGGGGGACACTGAAGCTTTCTTT.

The chain uses TRBV6-5 and TRBJ2-1; TRBD1 aligns across 8 bases. CDR3 length: 15 amino acids. From germline, CDR1 is MNHEY and CDR2 SVGAGI. Trimming took 5 bases from V and 6 from J; bases not matched to a gene: 9. CDR3 loop: CASSLGTGPSNEQFF. CDR3 in DNA: TGTGCCAGCAGTCTCGGGACAGGACCGAGCAATGAGCAGTTCTTC.

The chain recombines TRBV4-1 with TRBJ1-2, with D maybe TRBD1 (6 bases). Germline V CDR1 and CDR2: MGHRA, YSYEKL. V lost 3 bases to trimming and J lost 1 base, with 18 bases between them. This CDR3 is built from 17 residues. The CDR3 region has the DNA TGCGCCAGCAGCCAGGGAGCGGACAGCACACTTAACTATGGCTACACCTTC. Amino acids: CASSQGADSTLNYGYTF.

This chain joins TRBV2 and TRBJ1-3, with TRBD1 matching 7 bases. CDR3 length: 14 amino acids. The V gene's germline CDR1 is SNHLY and CDR2 FYNNEI. V trimming: 6 bases; J trimming: 4 bases; junction bases outside the gene matches: 6. In DNA form, the CDR3 reads TGTGCCAGCAGGGGGGACAGAGTCGGAAACACCATATATTTT. Translated, it gives CASRGDRVGNTIYF.

The CDR3 DNA reads as TGCGCCAGCAGCCGGGACGGAAACTCTGGAAACACCATATATTTT. Residues: CASSRDGNSGNTIYF. V and J are TRBV4-1 and TRBJ1-3; perhaps TRBD1 as D (5 bases). Germline V gene data show CDR1 as MGHRA and CDR2 as YSYEKL. The CDR3 loop spans 15 amino acids. Trimming removed 4 bases from V and 0 bases from J, with 10 bases in between.

The V call is TRBV19, the J call TRBJ1-5; a weak D match, TRBD1 (6 bases). CDR3 length equals 14 residues. CDR1 is LNHDA and CDR2 is SQIVND in the germline V gene (reference sequence). The V and J ends lost 10 bases and 6 bases respectively, with 19 bases between them. The CDR3 nucleotides read TGTGCCACCCTAGGGGGGATTGGTGGTCAGCCCCAGCATTTT. This translates into CATLGGIGGQPQHF. The full variable domain, its missing parts supplied by reference TRBV19 and TRBJ1-5, is DGGITQSPKYLFRKEGQNVTLSCEQNLNHDAMYWYRQDPGQGLRLIYYSQIVNDFQKGDIAEGYSVSREKKESFPLTVTSAQKNPTAFYLCATLGGIGGQPQHFGDGTRLSIL.

CDR3 DNA: TGTGCCAGCAGTCACAGGGATAATCAGCCCCAGCATTTT. Residues: CASSHRDNQPQHF. The chain recombines TRBV6-5 with TRBJ1-5, with D possibly being TRBD1 (6 bases). The CDR3 spans 13 residues. Trimming took 5 bases from V and 4 from J, leaving 9 bases between them. The V gene's germline CDR1 is MNHEY and CDR2 SVGAGI.

This chain connects TRBV5-1 to TRBJ1-1; 7 nucleotides align to TRBD1. The V gene end was trimmed by 2 bases and the J gene end by 0 bases; junction bases not matched to a gene: 7. CDR3 size: 16 residues. Per germline, CDR1 SGHRS and CDR2 YFSETQ. CDR3 sequence reads: CASSFGTVGMNTEAFF. CDR3 DNA sequence: TGCGCCAGCAGCTTTGGGACAGTCGGCATGAACACTGAAGCTTTCTTT.

This chain connects TRBV4-1 to TRBJ2-7, with D unresolved. Per germline, CDR1 MGHRA and CDR2 YSYEKL. V dropped 0 bases and J dropped 3 bases, with 15 bases sitting between them. The CDR3 is 16 amino acids. The CDR3 here is CASSQDHNLQVYEQYF. In DNA, the CDR3 is TGCGCCAGCAGCCAAGACCACAATCTCCAGGTCTACGAGCAGTACTTC.

The chain links TRBV5-1 to TRBJ2-5, with no clear D. Germline V lookup: CDR1 SGHRS, CDR2 YFSETQ. This CDR3 region has 14 residues. The V and J ends lost 0 bases and 5 bases respectively, with 11 bases between them. The CDR3 here is CASSLGAGIETQYF. The CDR3 region has the DNA TGCGCCAGCAGCTTGGGAGCCGGCATTGAGACCCAGTACTTC.

J is TRBJ1-1 and V is TRBV9, with unresolved D. V lost 1 base, J lost 4 bases, and 8 bases lay in between. Germline assignment: CDR1 SGDLS and CDR2 YYNGEE. CDR3 length: 13 residues. CDR3 in amino acids: CASSVSGGTEAFF. The CDR3 nucleotides read TGTGCCAGCAGCGTATCGGGTGGCACTGAAGCTTTCTTT.

The chain couples TRBV7-3 to TRBJ2-7; TRBD2 aligns across 10 bases. This CDR3 comprises 16 residues. CDR1 and CDR2 from the germline V gene are SGHTA and FQGTGA. V shed 2 bases, J shed 2 bases, and the junction held 6 bases outside the gene matches. CDR3 in amino acids: CASSLFRTSGTYEQYF. The CDR3 DNA is TGTGCCAGCAGCTTATTTCGAACTAGCGGGACCTACGAGCAGTACTTC.